This T cell receptor (beta chain) is from a study of blood T cells in healthy people across ages. The V end lost 5 bases, the J end lost 3 bases, and 19 bases lay between the germline ends. The CDR3 length is 16 residues. Germline V gives CDR1 MDHEN, CDR2 SYDVKM. Alongside a J-beta primer mix, a sample-barcoded 5' primer served in a second PCR lasting about 7 to 12 cycles. TCRdb re-derived calls from the 5' RACE reads in MiXCR, one entry per CDR3 protein. Altogether hundreds of thousands of distinct CDR3 sequences are present, 24% being singletons, with the ten largest covering roughly 10%. This clonotype occurred a few times. This sample also appeared in a second study, on T cells of mothers and their children.

The TCR sequence derives from a boy aged 10-17 years in good health. The V and J genes are TRBV28 and TRBJ1-1; D is undetermined. Sequencing was performed on blood. CDR3 in DNA: TGTGCCAGCAGTCCCCAACCCCCCGGCGAGGACACTGAAGCTTTCTTT. It is translated as CASSPQPPGEDTEAFF.